Following are 15 T cell receptor beta chains from one sample sequenced in a study of blood T cell repertoires in COVID-19. Profiled with immunoSEQ multiplex PCR; TCRdb holds only in-frame clones, not every one. The sample lists nearly 350,000 clones, roughly 90% seen once, with 7% to 8% in the top ten. Specimen: peripheral blood. These receptors originate from a woman aged 70-85 years with COVID-19, enrolled during active disease.

The chain is built from TRBV6-2 or TRBV6-3 and TRBJ2-7, with 7 bases fitting TRBD2. CDR3 length: 15 amino acids. The J segment lost 3 bases and the V segment lost 0 bases, leaving 5 bases of the junction unmatched. Germline loops: CDR1 MNHEY, CDR2 SVGEGT. The CDR3 DNA reads TGTGCCAGCAGTTACTCGGGAGGGAACCTCTACGAGCAGTACTTC. It yields the protein CASSYSGGNLYEQYF.

The chain has TRBV3-1 (or the pseudogene TRBV3-2) and TRBJ1-3; D gene uncertain. V was shortened by 1 base and J by 4 bases, with 17 bases between the two germline ends. This CDR3 contains 17 residues. CDR1 is LGHDT and CDR2 is YNNKEL in the germline V gene (reference sequence). The CDR3 loop is CASSQARLGVQGNTIYF. The CDR3 nucleotides read TGTGCCAGCAGCCAAGCTCGGTTGGGAGTTCAAGGAAACACCATATATTTT.

The rearrangement joins TRBV5-4 to TRBJ1-2; TRBD1 matches at 12 bases. After removal of 5 bases from V and 6 bases from J, the junction contained 11 bases not matched to a gene. Germline V CDR1 and CDR2: SGHNT, YYREEE (reference sequence). The CDR3 runs 16 residues. In nucleotides, the CDR3 is TGTGCCAGCAGATGGGACAGGGGGCTCGGGGAAGATGGCTACACCTTC. It is translated as CASRWDRGLGEDGYTF.

V and J are TRBV7-2 and TRBJ2-2; 12 nucleotides match TRBD2. CDR1 and CDR2 from the germline V gene are SGHTA and FQGNSA. The CDR3 has 16 amino acids. Trimming removed 5 bases from V and 8 bases from J; junction bases left unmatched: 9. The CDR3: CASSPGTSGPSGELFF. In DNA, the CDR3 is TGTGCCAGCAGCCCTGGGACTAGCGGGCCCTCGGGGGAGCTGTTTTTT.

This chain links TRBV11-2 with TRBJ1-2; TRBD1 agrees at 9 bases. J lost 7 bases, V lost 5 bases, and 8 bases had no gene match. The CDR3 length is 14 residues. The germline V gene has CDR1 SGHAT and CDR2 FQNNGV. CDR3 in amino acids: CASSQLQGAGGYTF. In nucleotides, the CDR3 is TGTGCCAGCAGCCAACTACAGGGGGCGGGTGGCTACACCTTC.

The gene calls are TRBV7-2 and TRBJ1-5; the D gene is possibly TRBD1 (6 bases). Germline-derived CDR1 and CDR2 are SGHTA and FQGNSA. Trimming left V 2 bases short and J 1 base short, with 9 bases between. The CDR3 has 15 residues. This CDR3 reads CASSLSDRSNQPQHF. In nucleotides, the CDR3 is TGTGCCAGCAGCTTATCGGACAGAAGCAATCAGCCCCAGCATTTT.

This rearrangement joins TRBV3-1 (or the pseudogene TRBV3-2) to TRBJ2-1; 11 positions agree with TRBD2. Germline V gives CDR1 LGHDT, CDR2 YNNKEL (reference sequence). The CDR3 is 15 residues long. V trimming: 2 bases; J trimming: 5 bases; junction bases outside the gene matches: 2. CDR3 nucleotide sequence: TGTGCCAGCAGCCAATTAGCGGGGGGGAACAATGAGCAGTTCTTC. The encoded protein is CASSQLAGGNNEQFF.

The CDR3 here is CASREEGDTEAFF. DNA of the CDR3: TGTGCCAGCAGGGAGGAGGGCGACACTGAAGCTTTCTTT. The chain recombines TRBV25-1 with TRBJ1-1; D gene ambiguous. CDR3 length: 13 residues. V lost 6 bases, J lost 3 bases, and 11 bases lay in between. CDR1 MGHDK and CDR2 SYGVNS come from the germline V gene.

The V call is TRBV19, the J call TRBJ1-4; no definite D call. V lost 8 bases and J lost 4, with 23 bases in between. Per germline, CDR1 LNHDA and CDR2 SQIVND (reference sequence). CDR3 length: 17 amino acids. The CDR3 DNA reads as TGTGCCAGTTCCACCCCCCTAGACCTCCCTTTTAATGAAAAACTGTTTTTT. It codes for CASSTPLDLPFNEKLFF. Full variable domain (rest looked up from reference TRBV19 and TRBJ1-4): DGGITQSPKYLFRKEGQNVTLSCEQNLNHDAMYWYRQDPGQGLRLIYYSQIVNDFQKGDIAEGYSVSREKKESFPLTVTSAQKNPTAFYLCASSTPLDLPFNEKLFFGSGTQLSVL.

The chain has TRBV27 and TRBJ2-7; 11 bases align to TRBD2. CDR1 and CDR2 from the germline V gene are MNHEY and SMNVEV (reference sequence). The CDR3 loop spans 14 amino acids. J lost 10 bases, V lost 3 bases, and 8 bases had no gene match. In DNA form, the CDR3 reads TGTGCCAGCAGTTTCGGGACTAGCGGTTTCGTTCAGTACTTC. The encoded protein is CASSFGTSGFVQYF.

This clone showed up just once. The chain carries TRBV6-5 and TRBJ1-2, with unresolved D. The germline V gene has CDR1 MNHEY and CDR2 SVGAGI. The ends were cut back, 3 bases at V and 6 bases at J, with 17 bases in the middle. The CDR3 loop spans 15 amino acids. The CDR3 DNA follows: TGTGCCAGCAGTTATTCTGCCGACTCGATGGATGGCTACACCTTC. Amino acid sequence: CASSYSADSMDGYTF.

This clone was recorded only once. The chain is built from TRBV19 and TRBJ2-7; possibly TRBD2 for D (6 bases). V was clipped by 6 bases and J by 3 bases, with 15 bases between them. The CDR3 length is 14 residues. CDR1 LNHDA and CDR2 SQIVND come from the germline V gene (reference sequence). The CDR3 loop is CASRQTGTYYEQYF. The CDR3 DNA reads as TGTGCCAGTAGACAAACCGGGACTTACTACGAGCAGTACTTC.

This rearrangement joins TRBV30 to TRBJ1-5; the match to TRBD1 covers 7 bases. This CDR3 spans 15 amino acids. Unmatched junction bases numbered 6, after V lost 4 bases and J lost 0 bases. Germline CDR1 and CDR2: GTSNPN and SVGIG (reference sequence). CDR3 bases: TGTGCCTGGACGGCGGGACAGCATAGCAATCAGCCCCAGCATTTT. Its translation: CAWTAGQHSNQPQHF.

The chain recombines TRBV5-6 with TRBJ2-1; perhaps TRBD1 as D (5 bases). This CDR3 has 15 amino acids. V was shortened by 4 bases and J by 3 bases, with 14 bases between the two germline ends. Germline V gene data show CDR1 as SGHDT and CDR2 as YYEEEE. Here the CDR3 DNA reads TGTGCCAGCAGCCCTTTAAGCCAGGGCTACAATGAGCAGTTCTTC. This codes for CASSPLSQGYNEQFF.

The CDR3 DNA reads as TGTGCCAGCAGGCGGACAGGGTATAGCAATCAGCCCCAGCATTTT. Its protein product is CASRRTGYSNQPQHF. The rearrangement links TRBV28 to TRBJ1-5, with 8 nucleotides matching TRBD1. The CDR3 has 15 residues. J lost 0 bases, V lost 6 bases, and 4 bases had no gene match. CDR1 and CDR2 from the germline V gene are MDHEN and SYDVKM.